Sequencing of this TCR beta chain was carried out in a study of PD-L1 blockade in urothelial cancer. Overall study: Patients arrived having already received 0 to 3 prior chemotherapy regimens. Study-wide results and limits: The study found that durable-benefit patients expanded tumor-associated blood clones more at 3 weeks.

About this clone itself: What it binds is unknown.

The authors spiked synthetic TCR analog templates into each PCR. Method: immunoSEQ multiplex PCR; TCRdb's copy keeps in-frame clones and lacks some. The repertoire holds under 120,000 clones, with around 85% as singletons. CDR1 is MDHEN, CDR2 SYDVKM, per germline. V was clipped by 7 bases and J by 0 bases, with 4 bases between them. This CDR3 region has 13 residues. Sequencing was performed on PBMCs, taken around atezolizumab (anti-PD-L1) treatment. The J gene is TRBJ2-6, the V gene TRBV28; no definite D call. The source is a man aged 45-60 years with urothelial cancer. CDR3 DNA sequence: TGTGCCAGCACCCTCTCTGGGGCCAACGTCCTGACTTTC. It codes for CASTLSGANVLTF. Full variable domain (outside the CDR3, taken from reference TRBV28 and TRBJ2-6): DVKVTQSSRYLVKRTGEKVFLECVQDMDHENMFWYRQDPGLGLRLIYFSYDVKMKEKGDIPEGYSVSREKKERFSLILESASTNQTSMYLCASTLSGANVLTFGAGSRLTVL.